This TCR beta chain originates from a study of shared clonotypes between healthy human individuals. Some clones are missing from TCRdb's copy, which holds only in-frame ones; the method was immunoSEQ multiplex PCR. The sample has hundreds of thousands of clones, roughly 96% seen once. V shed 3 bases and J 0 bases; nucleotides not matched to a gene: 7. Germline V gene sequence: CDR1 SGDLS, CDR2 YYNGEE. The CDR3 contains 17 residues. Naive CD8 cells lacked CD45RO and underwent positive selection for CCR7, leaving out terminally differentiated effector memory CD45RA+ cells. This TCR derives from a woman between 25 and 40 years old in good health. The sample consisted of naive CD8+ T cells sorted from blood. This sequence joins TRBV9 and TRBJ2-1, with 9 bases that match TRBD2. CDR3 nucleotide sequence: TGTGCCAGCAGCGGCCCGACTAGCGGAAGCTCCTACAATGAGCAGTTCTTC. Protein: CASSGPTSGSSYNEQFF. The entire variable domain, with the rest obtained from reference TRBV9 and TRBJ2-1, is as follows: DSGVTQTPKHLITATGQRVTLRCSPRSGDLSVYWYQQSLDQGLQFLIQYYNGEERAKGNILERFSAQQFPDLHSELNLSSLELGDSALYFCASSGPTSGSSYNEQFFGPGTRLTVL.